This T cell receptor (beta chain) was captured in a study of blood T cell repertoires in COVID-19. The overall study: From T cells, B-cell-depleted T cells, or PBMCs came the material, which was cDNA or gDNA.

Comments on this clone: Other DNA sequences of this sample code for an identical CDR3.

Original methodology: Reference gene primer amplification gave nucleated cell count estimates. The table came from immunoSEQ multiplex PCR; TCRdb's copy has only in-frame clones and leaves some out. The DNA gave D and trimming, while V, J and clone size come from that table. Here the sample spans some 120,000 clones, approximately 90% being singletons. The source of this sequence is a woman aged 80 or over with acute or convalescent COVID-19. The sequenced material came from peripheral blood.

CDR3 protein: CASSPDGVYEQYF. The CDR3 DNA follows: TGTGCCAGCTCACCCGACGGGGTCTACGAGCAGTACTTC. V usage is TRBV18 and J usage is TRBJ2-7, with a possible D match to TRBD2 (5 bases). Between the trimmed V and J ends, which lost 3 bases and 3 bases, there was a span of 9 bases. From germline, CDR1 is KGHSH and CDR2 LQKENI. The CDR3 runs 13 residues.